The source of this TCR beta chain is a study of T cell responses to AZD1222 COVID-19 vaccine. Sequenced by immunoSEQ multiplex PCR; TCRdb stores in-frame clones only, minus some. The sample records around 150,000 clones, 92% being singletons. Germline CDR1 is SGHNT and CDR2 is YYREEE (reference sequence). The junction had 8 bases not matched to a gene; V was cut back by 2 bases and J by 9 bases. CDR3 size: 14 residues. The sample in question was peripheral blood, obtained 28 days after the second AZD1222 dose. The receptor comes from an adult who received the AZD1222 COVID-19 vaccine. This rearrangement joins TRBV5-4 to TRBJ2-1, with 7 bases aligning to TRBD2. CDR3 protein: CASSFKSSGGEQFF. The CDR3 nucleotides are TGTGCCAGCAGCTTTAAGTCTAGCGGCGGTGAGCAGTTCTTC. Full variable domain (missing parts from reference TRBV5-4 and TRBJ2-1): ETGVTQSPTHLIKTRGQQVTLRCSSQSGHNTVSWYQQALGQGPQFIFQYYREEENGRGNFPPRFSGLQFPNYSSELNVNALELDDSALYLCASSFKSSGGEQFFGPGTRLTVL.